Shown below are 27 T cell receptor beta chains from a single sample sequenced in a study of identical twins. TCRdb passed the 5' RACE reads through MiXCR, listing each CDR3 protein once. The top ten hold 2.5% to 3.5% of the sample, which has about 470,000 distinct CDR3 sequences, roughly a quarter seen once. Separately, the same data were catalogued under a study of T cells expressing NK-cell markers.

What was sequenced was CD4+ T cells sorted from blood. These receptors all stem from a woman under 30 in good health.

V and J are TRBV6-6 and TRBJ2-7; maybe TRBD1 (6 bases). CDR1 MNHNY and CDR2 SVGAGI come from the germline V gene (reference sequence). V lost 5 bases and J lost 5, with 10 bases in between. The length of the CDR3 is 12 residues. CDR3 DNA: TGTGCCAGCAGTGGGCAGGGGAACGAGCAGTACTTC. The encoded protein is CASSGQGNEQYF.

The chain combines TRBV6-1 with TRBJ1-2, with TRBD1 matching 7 bases. CDR3 length equals 15 residues. Germline-derived CDR1 and CDR2 are MNHNS and SASEGT. With V trimmed by 4 bases and J by 0 bases, 5 bases remained unmatched. The CDR3 sequence: CASSGTGTANYGYTF. In DNA, the CDR3 is TGTGCCAGCAGTGGGACCGGGACAGCTAACTATGGCTACACCTTC.

The chain carries TRBV30 and TRBJ2-1; D gene unclear. The V and J ends lost 6 bases and 0 bases respectively, with 9 bases between them. From germline, CDR1 is GTSNPN and CDR2 SVGIG (reference sequence). This CDR3 is built from 13 residues. The chain's CDR3 is CACYLSSYNEQFF. The CDR3 DNA is TGTGCCTGCTACTTGAGCTCCTACAATGAGCAGTTCTTC. The full variable domain, in which reference TRBV30 and TRBJ2-1 provide the parts outside the CDR3, is SQTIHQWPATLVQPVGSPLSLECTVEGTSNPNLYWYRQAAGRGLQLLFYSVGIGQISSEVPQNLSASRPQDRQFILSSKKLLLSDSGFYLCACYLSSYNEQFFGPGTRLTVL.

V is TRBV11-2 and J is TRBJ2-1; D is possibly TRBD2 (5 bases). V dropped 3 bases and J dropped 7 bases, with 13 bases sitting between them. The CDR3 extends over 14 amino acids. Germline CDR1 SGHAT, CDR2 FQNNGV. DNA of the CDR3: TGTGCCAGCAGCTTCGGGCTAGCCATTAATGAGCAGTTCTTC. Encoded protein: CASSFGLAINEQFF.

In its sample, this clonotype was seen many times. The rearrangement uses TRBV6-5 and TRBJ1-1; the D gene is possibly TRBD1 (6 bases). From germline, CDR1 is MNHEY and CDR2 SVGAGI. The CDR3 totals 15 residues. Trimming cost V 0 bases and J 1 base, with 9 bases left between them. CDR3 DNA: TGTGCCAGCAGTTACTCAGGGGGAGGGAACACTGAAGCTTTCTTT. This translates into CASSYSGGGNTEAFF.

J is TRBJ2-7 and V is TRBV28, with D possibly being TRBD2 (5 bases). The V gene's germline CDR1 is MDHEN and CDR2 SYDVKM. Trimming left V 6 bases short and J 5 bases short, with 11 bases between. There are 12 residues in the CDR3. CDR3 amino acids: CASRGLLDEQYF. The CDR3, as DNA: TGTGCCAGCAGGGGCTTACTAGACGAGCAGTACTTC. Based on the CDR3 plus reference TRBV28 and TRBJ2-7, the full variable domain is DVKVTQSSRYLVKRTGEKVFLECVQDMDHENMFWYRQDPGLGLRLIYFSYDVKMKEKGDIPEGYSVSREKKERFSLILESASTNQTSMYLCASRGLLDEQYFGPGTRLTVT.

V gene TRBV29-1 combines with J gene TRBJ2-3; 8 bases are shared with TRBD2. This CDR3 has 14 residues. J lost 6 bases, V lost 4 bases, and 9 bases had no gene match. Per germline, CDR1 SQVTM and CDR2 ANQGSEA. The DNA of the CDR3 is TGCAGCGTTGGATCGGCGGGAGGCTTTGATACGCAGTATTTT. The encoded protein is CSVGSAGGFDTQYF.

This chain joins TRBV2 and TRBJ2-2; D is unresolved. This CDR3 is built from 16 residues. Germline lookup yields CDR1 SNHLY and CDR2 FYNNEI. V was trimmed by 6 bases and J by 2 bases, leaving 16 bases between them. In DNA, the CDR3 is TGTGCCAGCAGCCTTGACACCTGGTTTAACACCGGGGAGCTGTTTTTT. It yields the protein CASSLDTWFNTGELFF.

The chain couples TRBV20-1 to TRBJ1-2, with no clear D. V lost 0 bases, J lost 8 bases, and 13 bases lay in between. From germline, CDR1 is DFQATT and CDR2 SNEGSKA (reference sequence). This CDR3 contains 13 residues. CDR3 residues: CSARDDGPGGYTF. For the CDR3, the DNA is TGCAGTGCTAGAGATGACGGCCCAGGAGGCTACACCTTC.

This clonotype was counted a few times. This sequence joins TRBV20-1 and TRBJ2-1; D possibly corresponds to TRBD1 (5 bases). CDR1 and CDR2 (germline): DFQATT, SNEGSKA (reference sequence). There are 14 residues in the CDR3. Trimming removed 1 base at V and 5 bases at J, with 12 bases between. The CDR3 reads CSARVLIRDNEQFF. In DNA form, the CDR3 reads TGCAGTGCTAGAGTACTCATCAGGGACAATGAGCAGTTCTTC.

V gene TRBV9 combines with J gene TRBJ2-1; D is uncertain. The CDR3 loop spans 15 amino acids. The ends were cut back, 0 bases at V and 5 bases at J, with 12 bases in the middle. Germline CDR1 is SGDLS and CDR2 is YYNGEE. CDR3 sequence (DNA): TGTGCCAGCAGCGTAGGGACCAGAAGTAACAATGAGCAGTTCTTC. As protein: CASSVGTRSNNEQFF.

This clonotype turned up a few times. The chain uses TRBV10-3 and TRBJ2-3; perhaps TRBD2 as D (5 bases). The CDR3 loop spans 15 amino acids. Trimming left V 9 bases short and J 2 bases short, with 18 bases between. CDR1 and CDR2 from the germline V gene are ENHRY and SYGVKD. CDR3 sequence: CAITNQIGDTDTQYF. The CDR3 bases are TGTGCCATTACTAATCAAATCGGGGACACAGATACGCAGTATTTT.

V gene TRBV4-2 combines with J gene TRBJ2-2; 11 bases agree with TRBD2. V shed 4 bases, J shed 5 bases, and the junction held 12 bases outside the gene matches. Looked up from germline, CDR1 is LGHNA and CDR2 is YNFKEQ. The CDR3 is 18 residues long. CDR3 sequence reads: CASSPPRGGTSGTGELFF. The DNA for the CDR3 is TGTGCCAGCAGCCCACCCCGCGGAGGGACTAGCGGTACCGGGGAGCTGTTTTTT.

The V gene is TRBV9, the J gene TRBJ2-5; 11 positions match TRBD2. V lost 5 bases, J lost 5 bases, and 14 bases stayed unmatched. CDR1 SGDLS and CDR2 YYNGEE come from the germline V gene. The CDR3 consists of 17 residues. For the CDR3, the DNA is TGTGCCAGCAGTGCCCTAGGGGCTAGCGGGGGGTCGGAGACCCAGTACTTC. Protein: CASSALGASGGSETQYF.

The chain uses TRBV2 and TRBJ2-7, with D possibly TRBD1 on 8 matching bases. CDR3 length: 14 residues. Germline V lookup: CDR1 SNHLY, CDR2 FYNNEI. Trimming left V 7 bases short and J 2 bases short, with 15 bases between. The CDR3 sequence: CASTRAGQAYEQYF. In nucleotides, the CDR3 is TGTGCCAGCACCCGAGCGGGACAGGCCTACGAGCAGTACTTC.

The chain recombines TRBV18 with TRBJ1-5; D gene ambiguous. V lost 2 bases, J lost 4 bases, and 15 bases lay in between. This CDR3 is 16 amino acids long. Germline-derived CDR1 and CDR2 are KGHSH and LQKENI. CDR3 amino acids: CASSPTRTDLNQPQHF. The DNA for the CDR3 is TGTGCCAGCTCACCAACACGGACGGACCTAAATCAGCCCCAGCATTTT.

The chain carries TRBV11-3 and TRBJ2-5, with D perhaps given as TRBD1 or TRBD2 (5 bases each). In germline, CDR1 is SGHNT, CDR2 YENEEA. V gave up 3 bases and J gave up 0 bases, with 11 bases separating them. The CDR3 totals 15 residues. The CDR3 bases are TGTGCCAGCAGCTTTAATCGGGGACACCAAGAGACCCAGTACTTC. Translated: CASSFNRGHQETQYF.

This clonotype was observed a handful of times. V is TRBV5-5 and J is TRBJ1-1; no definite D call. V lost 4 bases and J 7 bases, leaving 17 bases between the germline ends. CDR3 length equals 14 residues. Germline assignment: CDR1 SGHKS and CDR2 YYEKEE (reference sequence). In DNA form, the CDR3 reads TGTGCCAGCAGCCTCGGATCGACCGTGGGTGAAGCTTTCTTT. This translates into CASSLGSTVGEAFF.

On this clonotype: The junction departs from germline at one end; a sequencing error may be responsible. The rearrangement joins TRBV7-3 to TRBJ2-3; no reliable D call. Germline CDR1 and CDR2: SGHTA and FQGTGA. The CDR3 is 15 amino acids. The CDR3 is CASSLIFSITDTQCF. The CDR3 DNA follows: TGTGCCAGCAGCTTAATCTTCTCGATCACAGATACGCAGTGTTTT.

V and J are TRBV20-1 and TRBJ1-4; D unclear. The V end lost 0 bases, the J end lost 6 bases, and 11 bases lay between the germline ends. The CDR3 has 14 amino acids. Per the germline V gene, CDR1 is DFQATT and CDR2 is SNEGSKA (reference sequence). The CDR3 sequence is CSARDLASHEKLFF. The CDR3 nucleotides are TGCAGTGCTAGAGATCTAGCAAGTCATGAAAAACTGTTTTTT.

This clonotype turned up a few times. The chain links TRBV15 to TRBJ2-1, with a tentative D call TRBD2 (6 bases). There are 14 residues in the CDR3. Germline V gene sequence: CDR1 LNHNV, CDR2 YYDKDF (reference sequence). V lost 5 bases and J lost 5, with 13 bases in between. DNA for the CDR3: TGTGCCACCAGCTCCTACTCGGGGGACAATGAGCAGTTCTTC. It codes for CATSSYSGDNEQFF.

This clonotype was found a few times. At one end, the junction sequence differs from germline, possibly due to a read error. This sequence joins TRBV2 and TRBJ2-7, with 11 bases that match TRBD2. The CDR3 sequence is 16 residues long. CDR1 SNHLY and CDR2 FYNNEI come from the germline V gene. This chain's CDR3 is CTSSEAPSGGPYEQYF. For the CDR3, the DNA is TGTACCAGCAGTGAAGCCCCTAGCGGGGGGCCCTACGAGCAGTACTTC.

This clonotype was counted at least ten times. As DNA, the CDR3 is TGTGCCAGCAGCTTAGATCCCTTACAGCCCCAGCATTTT. Amino acids: CASSLDPLQPQHF. The V and J genes are TRBV11-2 and TRBJ1-5; no clear D gene. The germline gives CDR1 SGHAT, CDR2 FQNNGV. Trimming stripped 0 bases from V and 7 bases from J, with 7 bases between. The CDR3 length is 13 residues.

The chain combines TRBV15 with TRBJ2-7, with 8 nucleotides matching TRBD2. CDR1 LNHNV and CDR2 YYDKDF come from the germline V gene (reference sequence). The CDR3 runs 13 residues. The trim removed 5 bases at V and 6 bases at J, leaving 6 bases unmatched. CDR3 DNA: TGTGCCACCAGCCCCACGGGAGGGGGCGAGCAGTACTTC. This codes for CATSPTGGGEQYF.

Only a few counts were recorded for this clonotype. The CDR3 region is CASSLGSLGTGELFF. CDR3 coding DNA: TGTGCCAGCAGCTTGGGTTCCTTAGGCACCGGGGAGCTGTTTTTT. The chain uses TRBV5-6 and TRBJ2-2; no reliable D call. CDR1 and CDR2 (germline): SGHDT, YYEEEE. The germline V and J ends were trimmed by 0 bases and 4 bases, with 10 bases remaining between them. The CDR3 totals 15 residues.

This clonotype has a handful of counts. The rearrangement links TRBV5-1 to TRBJ1-4; TRBD1 agrees at 8 bases. Germline V lookup: CDR1 SGHRS, CDR2 YFSETQ. J gave up 0 bases and V 3 bases, and 16 bases lay outside the gene matches. This CDR3 contains 20 residues. CDR3 residues: CASSSKAQGALRTTNEKLFF. The CDR3 DNA reads as TGCGCCAGCAGCTCGAAGGCGCAGGGGGCCCTACGGACAACTAATGAAAAACTGTTTTTT.

V gene TRBV20-1 combines with J gene TRBJ1-1; the D is unclear. CDR3 length: 13 amino acids. Germline loops: CDR1 DFQATT, CDR2 SNEGSKA (reference sequence). V was trimmed by 3 bases and J by 0 bases, leaving 8 bases between them. Here the CDR3 DNA reads TGCAGTGCTAGGGCGCTACTGAACACTGAAGCTTTCTTT. The encoded protein is CSARALLNTEAFF.